A single sample gave rise to the 22 T cell receptor beta chains below, sequenced in a study of OX40 agonist ivuxolimab in advanced cancers. Profiling relied on immunoSEQ multiplex PCR, and the TCRdb table lists in-frame clones only, not all of them. In the table there are fewer than 40,000 clones, more than 70% of which are singletons. The source was CD4+ or CD8+ T cells sorted from blood, collected in a trial of the OX40 agonist ivuxolimab. These receptors were taken from an adult with an advanced solid tumor such as melanoma, head and neck, liver or kidney cancer.

This chain joins TRBV11-2 and TRBJ2-3, with 10 bases identical to TRBD2. The trim removed 0 bases at V and 9 bases at J, leaving 15 bases unmatched. The CDR3 totals 18 residues. Germline values: CDR1 SGHAT, CDR2 FQNNGV. This chain's CDR3 is CASSLDLGRAGGPGTQYF. DNA for the CDR3: TGTGCCAGCAGCTTAGATCTGGGTCGAGCGGGGGGGCCGGGAACGCAGTATTTT.

The rearrangement joins TRBV7-2 to TRBJ1-6, with 9 bases matching TRBD1. Germline lookup yields CDR1 SGHTA and CDR2 FQGNSA. The length of the CDR3 is 15 residues. The ends lost 0 bases at V and 7 bases at J; junction bases unmatched: 1. CDR3 in amino acids: CASSLAGQGNSPLHF. The CDR3 DNA follows: TGTGCCAGCAGCTTAGCGGGACAGGGAAATTCACCCCTCCACTTT.

The V and J genes are TRBV4-1 and TRBJ1-5; TRBD1 is a possible D gene (5 bases). V gave up 0 bases and J gave up 4 bases, with 7 bases separating them. This CDR3 has 14 residues. Germline CDR1 and CDR2: MGHRA and YSYEKL. Written as DNA, the CDR3 is TGCGCCAGCAGCCAAGATCCAGGGAATCAGCCCCAGCATTTT. Its protein is CASSQDPGNQPQHF.

CDR3 nucleotides: TGTGCCAGCAGTTCCCCCGGGGGCGCGAGAGAAAAACTGTTTTTT. Protein: CASSSPGGAREKLFF. The rearrangement joins TRBV28 to TRBJ1-4, with D maybe TRBD1 (6 bases). Germline CDR1 reads MDHEN; CDR2 reads SYDVKM. There are 15 residues in the CDR3. The V and J ends lost 4 bases and 8 bases respectively, with 17 bases between them.

The V gene is TRBV5-1, the J gene TRBJ1-2, with TRBD1 matching 8 bases. V lost 3 bases and J lost 3; bases outside the gene matches: 10. CDR1 is SGHRS, CDR2 YFSETQ, per germline. This CDR3 has 16 amino acids. The CDR3 coding sequence is TGCGCCAGCAGCTACGAAGTCGCAGGGGGCGACTATGGCTACACCTTC. This gives the protein CASSYEVAGGDYGYTF.

The chain employs TRBV2 and TRBJ1-1, with 8 bases aligning to TRBD1. The CDR3 spans 15 residues. V lost 2 bases to trimming and J lost 6 bases; unmatched junction nucleotides: 8. Looked up from germline, CDR1 is SNHLY and CDR2 is FYNNEI. The CDR3 nucleotides are TGTGCCAGCAGTGAAAATTGGACAGGGAATGCTGAAGCTTTCTTT. Protein product: CASSENWTGNAEAFF.

This sequence joins TRBV28 and TRBJ2-1, with 8 bases fitting TRBD1. The CDR3 runs 15 residues. J gave up 7 bases and V 2 bases, and 7 bases lay outside the gene matches. The germline gives CDR1 MDHEN, CDR2 SYDVKM. The CDR3 bases are TGTGCCAGCAGTTTAAGCAGGGGGCAGTGGAATGAGCAGTTCTTC. Amino acids: CASSLSRGQWNEQFF.

The genes are TRBV11-2 and TRBJ2-3; unclear D gene. Germline lookup yields CDR1 SGHAT and CDR2 FQNNGV. The CDR3 has 13 residues. The ends were cut back, 3 bases at V and 1 base at J, with 5 bases in the middle. The CDR3 spells CASSFLGTDTQYF. The DNA for the CDR3 is TGTGCCAGCAGCTTTCTAGGCACAGATACGCAGTATTTT.

The sample holds a few counts of this clone. The V gene is TRBV19, the J gene TRBJ1-2, with 9 bases lining up with TRBD1. CDR1 and CDR2 (germline): LNHDA, SQIVND (reference sequence). The junction had 12 bases not matched to a gene; V was cut back by 7 bases and J by 3 bases. The CDR3 has 16 residues. The CDR3 region is CASMADRGSGYYGYTF. CDR3 DNA: TGTGCCAGTATGGCAGACAGGGGGTCGGGGTACTATGGCTACACCTTC.

CDR3 nucleotide sequence: TGTGCCAGCAGCACCCGGGACGGCGCTGAAAAACTGTTTTTT. Amino acid sequence: CASSTRDGAEKLFF. V and J are TRBV7-7 and TRBJ1-4, with D perhaps matching TRBD1 (5 bases). Trimming pared 5 bases from V and 7 bases from J, leaving 14 bases between. The CDR3 has 14 residues. CDR1 is SSHAT, CDR2 FNYEAQ, per germline (reference sequence).

This chain uses TRBV7-6 with TRBJ2-1; weak D call: TRBD1 (5 bases). The germline V and J ends were trimmed by 2 bases and 8 bases, with 13 bases remaining between them. Germline CDR1 reads SGHVS; CDR2 reads FNYEAQ. This CDR3 region has 14 residues. The CDR3 spells CASSLQQVGDEQFF. CDR3 in DNA: TGTGCCAGCAGCTTACAACAGGTTGGAGATGAGCAGTTCTTC.

V usage is TRBV5-1 and J usage is TRBJ2-5; 8 nucleotides line up with TRBD2. Unmatched junction bases numbered 7, after V lost 1 base and J lost 5 bases. Germline V CDR1 and CDR2: SGHRS, YFSETQ. The CDR3 has 15 amino acids. CDR3 DNA: TGCGCCAGCAGCTTGACAACGGGGGGGCTTGAGACCCAGTACTTC. It codes for CASSLTTGGLETQYF.

The V call is TRBV5-4, the J call TRBJ1-1; D ambiguous. Trimming removed 0 bases at V and 4 bases at J, with 10 bases between. Germline lookup yields CDR1 SGHNT and CDR2 YYREEE (reference sequence). This CDR3 spans 14 amino acids. This chain's CDR3 is CASSLGLAATEAFF. DNA for the CDR3: TGTGCCAGCAGCTTGGGGCTGGCGGCCACTGAAGCTTTCTTT.

The V and J genes are TRBV7-9 and TRBJ2-5; 7 positions agree with TRBD2. This CDR3 region has 15 residues. Trimming took 5 bases from V and 6 from J; bases not matched to a gene: 12. CDR1 SEHNR and CDR2 FQNEAQ come from the germline V gene (reference sequence). Here the CDR3 reads CASSRTFTSAQTQYF. The CDR3, as DNA: TGTGCCAGCAGCCGGACCTTTACTAGCGCGCAGACCCAGTACTTC.

The chain couples TRBV5-1 to TRBJ2-7; TRBD1 agrees at 7 bases. Unmatched junction bases numbered 3, after V lost 1 base and J lost 5 bases. This CDR3 comprises 13 residues. The germline CDR1 and CDR2 sequences are SGHRS and YFSETQ. CDR3 sequence reads: CASSLQQGNEQYF. CDR3 sequence (DNA): TGCGCCAGCAGCTTGCAACAGGGGAACGAGCAGTACTTC.

This sequence joins TRBV20-1 and TRBJ2-7, with 7 bases identical to TRBD1. J gave up 8 bases and V 6 bases, and 7 bases lay outside the gene matches. The length of the CDR3 is 11 residues. From germline, CDR1 is DFQATT and CDR2 SNEGSKA (reference sequence). CDR3 residues: CSATDRKKQYF. In DNA, the CDR3 is TGCAGTGCAACGGACAGGAAAAAGCAGTACTTC.

The rearrangement uses TRBV7-2 and TRBJ1-1; D perhaps matches TRBD1 (5 bases). V gave up 5 bases and J gave up 2 bases, with 12 bases separating them. Germline loops: CDR1 SGHTA, CDR2 FQGNSA. The length of the CDR3 is 14 residues. The CDR3 region is CASSRTNINTEAFF. In DNA form, the CDR3 reads TGTGCCAGCAGCCGGACAAACATCAACACTGAAGCTTTCTTT.

This chain connects TRBV30 to TRBJ1-1; the D gene is possibly TRBD1 (6 bases). CDR3 size: 13 residues. Germline assignment: CDR1 GTSNPN and CDR2 SVGIG (reference sequence). V dropped 5 bases and J dropped 5 bases, with 15 bases sitting between them. DNA for the CDR3: TGTGCCTGGGATAGCTCAGGGGTTACTGAAGCTTTCTTT. This gives the protein CAWDSSGVTEAFF.

The chain employs TRBV6-5 and TRBJ2-5; the D is unclear. The CDR3 is 13 residues long. V gave up 2 bases and J gave up 5 bases, with 9 bases separating them. Germline V lookup: CDR1 MNHEY, CDR2 SVGAGI. CDR3: CASSYNGYETQYF. The CDR3 nucleotides are TGTGCCAGCAGTTACAACGGTTACGAGACCCAGTACTTC.

This chain connects TRBV19 to TRBJ2-7; D is possibly TRBD1 or TRBD2 (5 bases each). Trimming removed 1 base from V and 0 bases from J, with 13 bases in between. This CDR3 contains 16 residues. CDR1 and CDR2 from the germline V gene are LNHDA and SQIVND (reference sequence). The chain's CDR3 is CASSIGGSRSSYEQYF. In DNA, the CDR3 is TGTGCCAGTAGTATAGGGGGGTCCAGGAGCTCCTACGAGCAGTACTTC. Combining the CDR3 with reference TRBV19 and TRBJ2-7 gives the whole variable domain DGGITQSPKYLFRKEGQNVTLSCEQNLNHDAMYWYRQDPGQGLRLIYYSQIVNDFQKGDIAEGYSVSREKKESFPLTVTSAQKNPTAFYLCASSIGGSRSSYEQYFGPGTRLTVT.

This clone showed up just once. This chain uses TRBV28 with TRBJ1-1, with D possibly TRBD1 on 6 matching bases. The length of the CDR3 is 15 residues. Germline CDR1 is MDHEN and CDR2 is SYDVKM. Trimming cost V 5 bases and J 14 bases, with 27 bases left between them. The CDR3 coding sequence is TGTGCCAGCAGTCTCGCGGTGTTGGGGGCCCGACCCGAGTTCTTT. Translating gives CASSLAVLGARPEFF.

J is TRBJ1-6 and V is TRBV19, with 7 nucleotides matching TRBD1. J gave up 4 bases and V 3 bases, and 6 bases lay outside the gene matches. The germline CDR1 and CDR2 sequences are LNHDA and SQIVND (reference sequence). This CDR3 contains 16 residues. The CDR3 is CASSITGTAYNSPLHF. CDR3 DNA: TGTGCCAGTAGTATCACCGGGACAGCTTATAATTCACCCCTCCACTTT.